This T cell receptor beta chain was sequenced in a study of CD4 T cells in relation to SARS-CoV-2 and coronaviruses. Study background: After roughly 9 days of antigen culture, PBMC TCR beta CDR3s were sequenced.

The unexposed donors gave CD4+ T cells in about 2011-2019, prior to COVID-19. After around nine days of culture, CD4+ T cells were isolated. Assay: immunoSEQ multiplex PCR; the TCRdb copy retains only in-frame clones and omits some. The sample carries 15,000 to 20,000 clones, approximately 80% recorded once. As for this clone: Its cognate antigen is unknown.

Sequences were obtained from CD4+ T cells from PBMCs, cultured in vitro. The sequence came from a human donor in good health.

CDR3 sequence: CASRRQGELFF. The CDR3 nucleotides are TGTGCCAGTCGTAGACAGGGGGAGCTGTTTTTT. The rearrangement uses TRBV19 and TRBJ2-2; possible D gene TRBD1, 5 bases. The CDR3 covers 11 residues. V was cut by 8 bases and J by 8 bases, with 9 bases left in between. Germline V CDR1 and CDR2: LNHDA, SQIVND (reference sequence). Using reference TRBV19 and TRBJ2-2 for the parts outside the CDR3, the full variable domain is DGGITQSPKYLFRKEGQNVTLSCEQNLNHDAMYWYRQDPGQGLRLIYYSQIVNDFQKGDIAEGYSVSREKKESFPLTVTSAQKNPTAFYLCASRRQGELFFGEGSRLTVL.